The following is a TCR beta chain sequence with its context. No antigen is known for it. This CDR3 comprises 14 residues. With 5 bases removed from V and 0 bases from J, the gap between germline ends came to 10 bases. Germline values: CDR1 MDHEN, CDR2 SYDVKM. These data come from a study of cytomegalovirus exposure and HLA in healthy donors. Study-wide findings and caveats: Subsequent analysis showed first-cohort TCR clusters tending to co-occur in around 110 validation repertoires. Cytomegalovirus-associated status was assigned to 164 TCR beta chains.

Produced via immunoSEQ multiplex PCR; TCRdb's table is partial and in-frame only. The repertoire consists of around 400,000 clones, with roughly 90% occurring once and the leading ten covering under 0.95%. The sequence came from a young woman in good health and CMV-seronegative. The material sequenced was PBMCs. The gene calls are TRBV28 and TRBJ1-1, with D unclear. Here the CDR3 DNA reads TGTGCCAGCAGTCGAGCGTCCATGAACACTGAAGCTTTCTTT. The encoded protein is CASSRASMNTEAFF.